These 29 T cell receptor beta chains came from one sample sequenced in a study of response to subunit inactivated influenza vaccine. From the RT-PCR reads, TCRdb called clonotypes with MiXCR, one entry per CDR3 protein. The sample consists of roughly 650,000 distinct CDR3 sequences, 12% to 15% of them appearing once. The sequencing used PBMCs from blood, collected approximately 15 days before vaccination. The receptors here all came from a man in his forties or fifties who received an inactivated influenza vaccine.

In this sample, this clonotype turned up many times. This chain joins TRBV29-1 and TRBJ2-2; D is unclear. CDR1 SQVTM and CDR2 ANQGSEA come from the germline V gene. Deletions cut 4 bases from V and 5 bases from J, with 5 bases between. The CDR3 consists of 11 residues. CDR3 sequence reads: CSVGDTGELFF. CDR3 in DNA: TGCAGCGTTGGTGATACCGGGGAGCTGTTTTTT.

This clonotype has ten or more counts. The V and J genes are TRBV12-3 or TRBV12-4 and TRBJ2-2; TRBD1 might be the D (5 bases). Trimming removed 7 bases at V and 5 bases at J, with 11 bases between. The length of the CDR3 is 13 residues. The CDR3 region is CASIIPGTGELFF. DNA of the CDR3: TGTGCCAGCATTATTCCAGGGACCGGGGAGCTGTTTTTT.

The genes are TRBV10-3 and TRBJ2-1, with 8 bases matching TRBD1. The V gene end was trimmed by 3 bases and the J gene end by 1 base; junction bases not matched to a gene: 2. The CDR3 spans 15 residues. Germline V gene data show CDR1 as ENHRY and CDR2 as SYGVKD. The CDR3 is CAISEGQGSYNEQFF. The CDR3 nucleotides read TGTGCCATCAGTGAAGGACAGGGTTCCTACAATGAGCAGTTCTTC.

This clonotype was detected a few times. The rearrangement links TRBV7-3 to TRBJ2-2, with 9 positions matching TRBD2. This CDR3 is built from 17 residues. The J segment lost 4 bases and the V segment lost 1 base, leaving 7 bases of the junction unmatched. Germline CDR1 and CDR2: SGHTA and FQGTGA. The CDR3 loop reads CASSLRPLTSGTGELFF. The CDR3, as DNA: TGTGCCAGCAGCTTAAGGCCTTTGACTAGCGGCACCGGGGAGCTGTTTTTT. Combining the CDR3 with reference TRBV7-3 and TRBJ2-2 gives the whole variable domain GAGVSQTPSNKVTEKGKYVELRCDPISGHTALYWYRQSLGQGPEFLIYFQGTGAADDSGLPNDRFFAVRPEGSVSTLKIQRTERGDSAVYLCASSLRPLTSGTGELFFGEGSRLTVL.

V usage is TRBV20-1 and J usage is TRBJ1-2; D unresolved. CDR1 is DFQATT, CDR2 SNEGSKA, per germline (reference sequence). The CDR3 runs to 13 residues. V was pared by 3 bases and J by 2 bases, with 10 bases between. CDR3 sequence: CSARVQKNYGYTF. The CDR3 bases are TGCAGTGCTAGGGTTCAGAAGAACTATGGCTACACCTTC.

This clonotype has just a few counts. The J gene is TRBJ1-5, the V gene TRBV20-1; perhaps TRBD1 as D (5 bases). This CDR3 has 14 amino acids. Germline V gene lookup returns CDR1 DFQATT and CDR2 SNEGSKA (reference sequence). The V and J ends lost 6 bases and 4 bases respectively, with 16 bases between them. The CDR3 DNA sequence: TGCAGTGCAAGCGACAGATTGGGGAATCAGCCCCAGCATTTT. It yields the protein CSASDRLGNQPQHF.

This clonotype appeared a few times. This rearrangement joins TRBV10-2 to TRBJ2-3; maybe TRBD2 (6 bases). This CDR3 contains 14 residues. V gave up 8 bases and J gave up 2 bases, with 14 bases separating them. CDR1 and CDR2 from the germline V gene are WSHSY and SAAADI. The CDR3 loop reads CASLAPGVTDTQYF. The DNA for the CDR3 is TGCGCCAGCTTGGCTCCGGGGGTCACAGATACGCAGTATTTT.

This clonotype was seen once. The chain combines TRBV14 with TRBJ2-6; D is unresolved. The CDR3 covers 18 residues. With 4 bases removed from V and 2 bases from J, the gap between germline ends came to 18 bases. Germline CDR1 and CDR2: SGHDN and FVKESK. The CDR3 region is CASSPRSGHTAGANVLTF. The DNA for the CDR3 is TGTGCCAGCAGCCCCCGGTCCGGGCATACCGCTGGGGCCAACGTCCTGACTTTC.

The chain recombines TRBV7-9 with TRBJ1-3; no clear D. The length of the CDR3 is 15 residues. Trimming left V 2 bases short and J 3 bases short, with 11 bases between. The V gene's germline CDR1 is SEHNR and CDR2 FQNEAQ (reference sequence). The CDR3 sequence is CASSLFDMSGNTIYF. CDR3 nucleotides: TGTGCCAGCAGCTTATTTGATATGAGTGGAAACACCATATATTTT.

This clonotype was detected a few times. Here the CDR3 reads CASSFPDRGGETQYF. The DNA for the CDR3 is TGTGCCAGCAGCTTTCCCGACAGGGGGGGAGAGACCCAGTACTTC. The J gene is TRBJ2-5, the V gene TRBV7-9; 9 bases fit TRBD1. The CDR3 is 15 residues long. V trimming: 3 bases; J trimming: 4 bases; junction bases outside the gene matches: 6. Germline V CDR1 and CDR2: SEHNR, FQNEAQ (reference sequence). Based on the CDR3 plus reference TRBV7-9 and TRBJ2-5, the full variable domain is DTGVSQNPRHKITKRGQNVTFRCDPISEHNRLYWYRQTLGQGPEFLTYFQNEAQLEKSRLLSDRFSAERPKGSFSTLEIQRTEQGDSAMYLCASSFPDRGGETQYFGPGTRLLVL.

There are a few counts of this clonotype. The chain recombines TRBV7-7 with TRBJ2-3, with 7 bases matching TRBD2. The CDR3 is 15 residues long. Looked up from germline, CDR1 is SSHAT and CDR2 is FNYEAQ (reference sequence). The V and J ends lost 8 bases and 0 bases, in that order; junction bases with no gene match: 8. CDR3 amino acids: CASAASGASTDTQYF. The CDR3 nucleotides are TGTGCCAGCGCCGCGAGCGGGGCGAGCACAGATACGCAGTATTTT. The full variable domain, with the rest looked up from reference TRBV7-7 and TRBJ2-3, is GAGVSQSPRYKVTKRGQDVTLRCDPISSHATLYWYQQALGQGPEFLTYFNYEAQPDKSGLPSDRFSAERPEGSISTLTIQRTEQRDSAMYRCASAASGASTDTQYFGPGTRLTVL.

There are a few counts of this clonotype. The chain couples TRBV29-1 to TRBJ2-1; TRBD2 agrees at 11 bases. The CDR3 has 14 amino acids. V lost 4 bases, J lost 8 bases, and 7 bases stayed unmatched. The germline gives CDR1 SQVTM, CDR2 ANQGSEA. Here the CDR3 reads CSVAGLAASDEQFF. The DNA for the CDR3 is TGCAGCGTTGCGGGACTAGCGGCTAGCGATGAGCAGTTCTTC.

The V call is TRBV4-3, the J call TRBJ1-6; TRBD1 is a possible D gene (5 bases). Germline CDR1 reads LGHNA; CDR2 reads YSLEER. Trimming pared 0 bases from V and 2 bases from J, leaving 11 bases between. The CDR3 totals 17 residues. The CDR3 coding sequence is TGCGCCAGCAGCCAAGACGGACGGGGCCCCTATAATTCACCCCTCCACTTT. Translating gives CASSQDGRGPYNSPLHF.

The chain joins TRBV25-1 to TRBJ1-5; 9 bases fit TRBD1. Germline V gene lookup returns CDR1 MGHDK and CDR2 SYGVNS. Trimming cost V 2 bases and J 11 bases; bases outside gene matches: 1. This CDR3 is 12 amino acids long. The CDR3 nucleotides read TGTGCCAGCAGTGAAGGGACAGGGACCCAGCATTTT. Translated: CASSEGTGTQHF.

This clonotype was seen a handful of times. The rearrangement links TRBV18 to TRBJ2-7; 10 nucleotides line up with TRBD1. Germline values: CDR1 KGHSH, CDR2 LQKENI. The CDR3 is 16 residues long. The V and J ends lost 2 bases and 4 bases, in that order; junction bases with no gene match: 8. The DNA for the CDR3 is TGTGCCAGCTCACCATTTCCCCGGGACAGGGGTTACGAGCAGTACTTC. Translating gives CASSPFPRDRGYEQYF.

This chain links TRBV6-1 with TRBJ2-1; 7 nucleotides align to TRBD1. V shed 5 bases, J shed 2 bases, and the junction held 6 bases outside the gene matches. Germline V gene sequence: CDR1 MNHNS, CDR2 SASEGT. The CDR3 sequence is 15 residues long. The CDR3 loop reads CASSQNRGPYNEQFF. For the CDR3, the DNA is TGTGCCAGCAGTCAAAACAGGGGCCCCTACAATGAGCAGTTCTTC.

This clonotype has just a few counts. The V call is TRBV28, the J call TRBJ2-2; 8 bases align to TRBD2. Germline CDR1 is MDHEN and CDR2 is SYDVKM. This CDR3 has 16 residues. V was clipped by 2 bases and J by 4 bases; unmatched bases: 6. The CDR3 sequence is CASSLGLAVFTGELFF. The DNA for the CDR3 is TGTGCCAGCAGTTTAGGACTAGCAGTTTTCACCGGGGAGCTGTTTTTT.

This clonotype was picked up many times. The rearrangement joins TRBV28 to TRBJ1-5; D not resolved. This CDR3 comprises 13 residues. Germline V gene sequence: CDR1 MDHEN, CDR2 SYDVKM. The V end was cut by 5 bases, the J end by 5 bases, with 10 bases between. The CDR3 bases are TGTGCCAGCAGTCGGGTAGGCTATCAGCCCCAGCATTTT. Protein product: CASSRVGYQPQHF. Supplemented by reference TRBV28 and TRBJ1-5, the full variable domain reads DVKVTQSSRYLVKRTGEKVFLECVQDMDHENMFWYRQDPGLGLRLIYFSYDVKMKEKGDIPEGYSVSREKKERFSLILESASTNQTSMYLCASSRVGYQPQHFGDGTRLSIL.

The chain is built from TRBV5-1 and TRBJ2-7; 9 bases agree with TRBD1. Germline values: CDR1 SGHRS, CDR2 YFSETQ. V shed 3 bases and J 6 bases; nucleotides not matched to a gene: 7. The CDR3 loop spans 14 amino acids. CDR3 residues: CASSSGTGSFEQYF. In nucleotides, the CDR3 is TGCGCCAGCAGCTCCGGGACAGGGTCTTTCGAGCAGTACTTC. The full variable domain, with the rest looked up from reference TRBV5-1 and TRBJ2-7, is KAGVTQTPRYLIKTRGQQVTLSCSPISGHRSVSWYQQTPGQGLQFLFEYFSETQRNKGNFPGRFSGRQFSNSRSEMNVSTLELGDSALYLCASSSGTGSFEQYFGPGTRLTVT.

The chain uses TRBV28 and TRBJ2-1; D uncertain. The CDR3 consists of 18 residues. Trimming removed 1 base at V and 4 bases at J, with 20 bases between. Germline V gene data show CDR1 as MDHEN and CDR2 as SYDVKM. The CDR3 region is CASSLFVSMISLYNEQFF. CDR3 nucleotides: TGTGCCAGCAGTTTATTTGTTAGTATGATAAGCCTATACAATGAGCAGTTCTTC.

In its sample, this clonotype was seen a few times. This chain connects TRBV10-3 to TRBJ2-1; 8 bases agree with TRBD2. This CDR3 is built from 15 residues. J lost 8 bases, V lost 0 bases, and 6 bases had no gene match. Germline values: CDR1 ENHRY, CDR2 SYGVKD. CDR3 nucleotide sequence: TGTGCCATCAGTGAGTCTAGCGGGAAAAGCTATGAGCAGTTCTTC. This sequence encodes CAISESSGKSYEQFF.

The gene calls are TRBV20-1 and TRBJ1-1; 7 bases agree with TRBD1. The ends lost 3 bases at V and 6 bases at J; junction bases unmatched: 7. Germline V CDR1 and CDR2: DFQATT, SNEGSKA (reference sequence). The CDR3 is made up of 13 amino acids. The CDR3 DNA is TGCAGTGCTAGCGACAGGGCAGTCGCTGAAGCTTTCTTT. Translation: CSASDRAVAEAFF.

This clonotype appeared a few times. The chain links TRBV6-5 to TRBJ2-4; 8 bases align to TRBD1. The germline gives CDR1 MNHEY, CDR2 SVGAGI. The length of the CDR3 is 19 residues. V was clipped by 0 bases and J by 0 bases; unmatched bases: 10. The DNA of the CDR3 is TGTGCCAGCAGTTACTCGGGGCTTGGGACAGGATTAGCCAAAAACATTCAGTACTTC. It is translated as CASSYSGLGTGLAKNIQYF.

This clonotype was seen only a few times. V gene TRBV12-3 or TRBV12-4 combines with J gene TRBJ2-7; D perhaps matches TRBD1 (6 bases). This CDR3 spans 12 amino acids. V shed 9 bases and J shed 6 bases, with 15 bases lying between them. CDR3 nucleotides: TGTGCCAGTGGGACACCCTCTCGCGAGCAGTACTTC. It is translated as CASGTPSREQYF.

This clonotype was recorded at least ten times. The chain has TRBV12-3 or TRBV12-4 and TRBJ1-4, with D maybe TRBD1 (6 bases). V lost 5 bases and J lost 8, with 18 bases in between. CDR3 length: 15 residues. The CDR3 DNA reads TGTGCCAGCAGTCCCTCAGGGGCGGGAGAAGAAAAACTGTTTTTT. It yields the protein CASSPSGAGEEKLFF.

This chain joins TRBV7-2 and TRBJ2-1, with D possibly being TRBD2 (6 bases). The germline gives CDR1 SGHTA, CDR2 FQGNSA. V gave up 0 bases and J gave up 4 bases, with 10 bases separating them. CDR3 length: 15 residues. The CDR3 reads CASSLAGGNYNEQFF. As DNA, the CDR3 is TGTGCCAGCAGCTTAGCCGGGGGAAATTACAATGAGCAGTTCTTC.

The chain combines TRBV20-1 with TRBJ2-3; D may be TRBD1 or TRBD2 (6 bases each). Trimming took off 5 bases at V and 8 bases at J, with 26 bases between the two ends. The CDR3 has 16 residues. Per germline, CDR1 DFQATT and CDR2 SNEGSKA (reference sequence). The CDR3: CSASPGARGNIVTQYF. The CDR3 DNA sequence: TGCAGTGCTTCTCCGGGGGCGAGGGGGAACATAGTTACGCAGTATTTT.

The gene calls are TRBV20-1 and TRBJ2-3; unclear D gene. Trimming left V 7 bases short and J 0 bases short, with 8 bases between. The germline V gene encodes CDR1 DFQATT and CDR2 SNEGSKA (reference sequence). The CDR3 consists of 12 residues. The CDR3 loop reads CSVARSTDTQYF. CDR3 DNA: TGCAGTGTGGCACGTAGCACAGATACGCAGTATTTT.

The table lists this clonotype with a few counts. The rearrangement links TRBV11-2 to TRBJ2-3; 7 nucleotides line up with TRBD2. CDR3 size: 15 residues. J gave up 1 base and V 3 bases, and 4 bases lay outside the gene matches. Germline assignment: CDR1 SGHAT and CDR2 FQNNGV. The CDR3 DNA is TGTGCCAGCAGCTTGAGAGCGGGGCGCACAGATACGCAGTATTTT. Protein sequence: CASSLRAGRTDTQYF.